Presented here are 5 T cell receptor beta chains from one specimen sequenced in a study of OX40 agonist ivuxolimab in advanced cancers. Sequencing was performed with immunoSEQ multiplex PCR; in TCRdb, only in-frame clones are kept and a portion is missing. The profile shows 55,000 or so clones, approximately 90% of them singletons. Sequencing used CD4+ or CD8+ T cells sorted from blood, obtained in a trial of the OX40 agonist ivuxolimab. These receptors all stem from an adult with an advanced solid tumor such as melanoma, head and neck, liver or kidney cancer.

J is TRBJ2-5 and V is TRBV18, with D unresolved. Germline V gene data show CDR1 as KGHSH and CDR2 as LQKENI. Trimming removed 1 base at V and 5 bases at J, with 11 bases between. This CDR3 spans 14 amino acids. The CDR3: CASSPQRIGETQYF. In DNA, the CDR3 is TGTGCCAGCTCACCACAGCGTATAGGGGAGACCCAGTACTTC.

This chain uses TRBV7-6 with TRBJ2-1; TRBD2 matches 8 bases. Germline lookup yields CDR1 SGHVS and CDR2 FNYEAQ. J lost 4 bases, V lost 4 bases, and 6 bases had no gene match. The CDR3 has 15 residues. The CDR3 coding sequence is TGTGCCAGCAGCTCTACTAGCGGTAAATACAATGAGCAGTTCTTC. The encoded protein is CASSSTSGKYNEQFF.

The chain couples TRBV28 to TRBJ1-2; the D is unclear. CDR3 size: 12 residues. Germline-derived CDR1 and CDR2 are MDHEN and SYDVKM. V lost 10 bases and J lost 4, with 13 bases in between. CDR3 residues: CATNSGSYGYTF. CDR3 coding DNA: TGTGCCACCAATTCCGGGAGCTATGGCTACACCTTC.

The chain joins TRBV5-1 to TRBJ1-1; 11 bases fit TRBD1. The CDR3 runs to 15 residues. V gave up 3 bases and J gave up 4 bases; unmatched junction bases: 5. CDR1 and CDR2 from the germline V gene are SGHRS and YFSETQ. The CDR3 sequence: CASSSGQGATTEAFF. CDR3 nucleotides: TGCGCCAGCAGCTCTGGACAGGGGGCCACCACTGAAGCTTTCTTT.

The chain joins TRBV6-5 to TRBJ2-7; D may be TRBD1 (6 bases). The CDR3 runs to 15 residues. Per germline, CDR1 MNHEY and CDR2 SVGAGI. V gave up 2 bases and J gave up 4 bases, with 15 bases separating them. The CDR3 region is CASSYIGDTLYEQYF. In DNA form, the CDR3 reads TGTGCCAGCAGTTACATCGGGGACACCCTTTACGAGCAGTACTTC.